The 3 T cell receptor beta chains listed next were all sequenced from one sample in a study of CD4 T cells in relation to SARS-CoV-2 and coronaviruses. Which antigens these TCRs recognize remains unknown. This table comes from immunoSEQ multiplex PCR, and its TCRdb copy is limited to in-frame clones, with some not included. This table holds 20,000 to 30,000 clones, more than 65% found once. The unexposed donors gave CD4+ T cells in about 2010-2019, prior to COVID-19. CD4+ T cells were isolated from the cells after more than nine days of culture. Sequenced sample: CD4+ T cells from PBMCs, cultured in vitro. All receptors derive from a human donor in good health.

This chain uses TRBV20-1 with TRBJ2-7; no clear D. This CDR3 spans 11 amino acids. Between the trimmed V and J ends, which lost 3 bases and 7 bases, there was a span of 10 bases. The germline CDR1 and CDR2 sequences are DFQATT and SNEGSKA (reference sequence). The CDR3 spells CSASPEWEQYF. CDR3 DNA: TGCAGTGCTAGTCCGGAGTGGGAGCAGTACTTC.

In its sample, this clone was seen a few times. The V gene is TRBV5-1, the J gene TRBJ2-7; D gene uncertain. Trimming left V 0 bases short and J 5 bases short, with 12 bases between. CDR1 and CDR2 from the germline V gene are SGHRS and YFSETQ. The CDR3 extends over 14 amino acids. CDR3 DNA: TGCGCCAGCAGCTTGGCCAGGCCGGGCGACGAGCAGTACTTC. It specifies CASSLARPGDEQYF.

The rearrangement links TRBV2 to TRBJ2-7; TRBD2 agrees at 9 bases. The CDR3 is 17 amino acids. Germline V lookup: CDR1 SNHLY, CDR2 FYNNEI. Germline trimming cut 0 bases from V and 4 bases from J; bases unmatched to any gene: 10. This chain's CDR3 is CASSEARGSGRQYEQYF. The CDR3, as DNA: TGTGCCAGCAGTGAAGCGCGGGGGAGCGGGAGGCAGTACGAGCAGTACTTC.